The 21 T cell receptor beta chains below come from one sample, sequenced in a study of kidney transplant recipient with SARS-CoV-2 infection. TCRdb redid the calling of the reads with MiXCR, one entry per CDR3 protein. Here the sample spans roughly 230,000 distinct CDR3 sequences, more than 25% being singletons. The specimen was a blood sample, collected at baseline and between days 110 and 120 from a kidney transplant recipient. Receptors originate from a male patient aged 25-45 years who had COVID-19 and was a kidney transplant recipient. Some T cells may trace back to the graft donor.

V gene TRBV3-1 combines with J gene TRBJ1-1; D call uncertain. Between the trimmed V and J ends, which lost 8 bases and 4 bases, there was a span of 26 bases. The CDR3 has 17 residues. The germline CDR1 and CDR2 sequences are LGHDT and YNNKEL (reference sequence). The CDR3 reads CASGRKLPISIRTEAFF. CDR3 nucleotides: TGTGCCAGCGGCCGCAAACTTCCCATTTCAATTCGCACTGAAGCTTTCTTT.

This clonotype was observed a handful of times. J is TRBJ2-7 and V is TRBV20-1; D is unclear. The CDR3 has 13 amino acids. V lost 3 bases to trimming and J lost 5 bases, with 14 bases between them. CDR1 and CDR2 from the germline V gene are DFQATT and SNEGSKA (reference sequence). The CDR3 nucleotides are TGCAGTGCTAGTCACCTGGGAACTAACGAGCAGTACTTC. It is translated as CSASHLGTNEQYF.

This clonotype was seen at least ten times. The CDR3 nucleotides are TGTGCCGGGAGGGCCGACCAGAATGAGCAGTTCTTC. Translating gives CAGRADQNEQFF. V gene TRBV7-9 combines with J gene TRBJ2-1, with TRBD2 matching 7 bases. V shed 11 bases and J 7 bases; nucleotides not matched to a gene: 8. CDR1 is SEHNR, CDR2 FQNEAQ, per germline (reference sequence). The CDR3 has 12 residues.

On this clonotype itself: A clone one base away is much larger, so this may be a read error. The chain couples TRBV15 to TRBJ1-1, with D possibly TRBD1 on 5 matching bases. This CDR3 comprises 14 residues. CDR1 and CDR2 from the germline V gene are LNHNV and YYDKDF (reference sequence). Trimming took 6 bases from V and 1 from J, leaving 12 bases between them. DNA of the CDR3: TGTGCCACCAGGTCCGGGACGGAGAACACTGAAGCTTTCTTT. Protein: CATRSGTENTEAFF.

Comment on this clonotype: A read error is possible here, since a much larger clone lies one base away. The CDR3 nucleotides are TGTGCCAGCATTGGGCAGTCCCCTGGAAACACCATATATTTT. Amino acids: CASIGQSPGNTIYF. The chain recombines TRBV6-5 with TRBJ1-3; D uncertain. The germline CDR1 and CDR2 sequences are MNHEY and SVGAGI. V was cut by 7 bases and J by 2 bases, with 12 bases left in between. This CDR3 has 14 amino acids.

This clonotype has a count of ten or more. This chain connects TRBV14 to TRBJ2-1; 13 nucleotides align to TRBD2. The germline V gene encodes CDR1 SGHDN and CDR2 FVKESK. This CDR3 spans 18 amino acids. V trimming: 3 bases; J trimming: 0 bases; junction bases outside the gene matches: 5. CDR3 region: CASSHTSGRASSYNEQFF. The CDR3 coding sequence is TGTGCCAGCAGCCACACTAGCGGGAGGGCTAGCTCCTACAATGAGCAGTTCTTC.

This clonotype has just a few counts. The CDR3 is CSAYRGGETQYF. The CDR3 nucleotides read TGCAGTGCCTACAGGGGAGGGGAGACCCAGTACTTC. The chain couples TRBV20-1 to TRBJ2-5, with D tentatively TRBD1 or TRBD2 (7 bases each). V was clipped by 6 bases and J by 5 bases, with 13 bases between them. In germline, CDR1 is DFQATT, CDR2 SNEGSKA (reference sequence). The CDR3 is 12 amino acids.

This clonotype is a singleton in its sample. Given a much more abundant clone one base away, this may be a read error. This chain connects TRBV13 to TRBJ2-1; tentatively, D is TRBD2 (6 bases). Germline lookup yields CDR1 PRHDT and CDR2 FYEKMQ (reference sequence). The CDR3 runs to 16 residues. The V gene lost 3 bases and the J gene lost 0 bases, with 12 bases spanning the gap. This CDR3 is CASSLFPAGSYNEQFF. CDR3 in DNA: TGTGCCAGCAGCTTGTTCCCAGCGGGCTCCTACAATGAGCAGTTCTTC.

This clonotype was seen many times. The CDR3 loop reads CASFLQYSRKTYGYTF. CDR3 bases: TGTGCCAGCTTTCTGCAGTACTCAAGAAAGACCTATGGCTACACCTTC. The chain employs TRBV9 and TRBJ1-2; no reliable D call. Trimming took off 7 bases at V and 4 bases at J, with 23 bases between the two ends. In germline, CDR1 is SGDLS, CDR2 YYNGEE. The CDR3 consists of 16 residues.

This clonotype came up many times. The J gene is TRBJ2-2, the V gene TRBV7-2; TRBD2 agrees at 10 bases. This CDR3 region has 17 residues. Trimming cost V 3 bases and J 1 base; bases outside gene matches: 5. Germline CDR1 is SGHTA and CDR2 is FQGNSA. CDR3: CASSFSSGGRNTGELFF. The DNA of the CDR3 is TGTGCCAGCAGCTTCAGTAGCGGGGGGCGGAACACCGGGGAGCTGTTTTTT.

Many counts were recorded for this clonotype. The chain uses TRBV6-6 and TRBJ2-7; TRBD1 matches 9 bases. V shed 7 bases and J 3 bases; nucleotides not matched to a gene: 7. CDR1 and CDR2 from the germline V gene are MNHNY and SVGAGI (reference sequence). The CDR3 has 14 residues. The CDR3 DNA sequence: TGTGCCAGCAACCCGGGACAGGGTTTCTACGAGCAGTACTTC. Translation gives CASNPGQGFYEQYF.

This clonotype has at least ten counts. The V call is TRBV5-1, the J call TRBJ2-5, with D possibly TRBD2 on 6 matching bases. V lost 4 bases and J 5 bases, leaving 12 bases between the germline ends. Germline CDR1 and CDR2: SGHRS and YFSETQ. This CDR3 has 13 amino acids. The CDR3 sequence: CASSTGGGETQYF. The CDR3 nucleotides are TGCGCCAGCAGCACCGGGGGAGGCGAGACCCAGTACTTC.

With respect to this clonotype: A much larger clone differs from this one at a single base, so this may be a read error. A read error is likely, as this CDR3 ends without the conserved phenylalanine or tryptophan. The CDR3 sequence: CASRPTSGSVTQYL. The CDR3 nucleotides are TGTGCCAGCAGACCAACTAGCGGGAGTGTGACCCAGTACCTC. The V and J genes are TRBV7-9 and TRBJ2-5; 11 positions agree with TRBD2. CDR3 size: 14 residues. Germline V gives CDR1 SEHNR, CDR2 FQNEAQ (reference sequence). The V segment lost 6 bases and the J segment 7 bases; nucleotides outside the gene matches: 7.

In this sample, this clonotype turned up many times. The chain couples TRBV27 to TRBJ2-2; D may correspond to TRBD1 or TRBD2 (5 bases each). V was shortened by 0 bases and J by 4 bases, with 12 bases between the two germline ends. There are 16 residues in the CDR3. Germline V gene data show CDR1 as MNHEY and CDR2 as SMNVEV (reference sequence). Here the CDR3 DNA reads TGTGCCAGCAGTTTATCATCCGGGGCAGTCACCGGGGAGCTGTTTTTT. It codes for CASSLSSGAVTGELFF.

The chain recombines TRBV28 with TRBJ1-2; no reliable D call. The length of the CDR3 is 13 residues. Per germline, CDR1 MDHEN and CDR2 SYDVKM. The ends were cut back, 5 bases at V and 5 bases at J, with 12 bases in the middle. The CDR3 loop reads CASSLMSGYGYTF. CDR3 sequence (DNA): TGTGCCAGCAGTCTAATGTCGGGGTATGGCTACACCTTC.

In regard to this clonotype: With a much larger clone just one base away, this may be a read error. The final CDR3 position lacks the conserved phenylalanine or tryptophan, pointing to a likely read error. The chain links TRBV27 to TRBJ1-2, with TRBD1 matching 7 bases. J lost 5 bases, V lost 5 bases, and 8 bases had no gene match. The CDR3 length is 14 residues. The V gene's germline CDR1 is MNHEY and CDR2 SMNVEV (reference sequence). The CDR3 DNA reads as TGTGCCAGCAGTCCGCGGGACAGAACTTATGGCTACACCCTC. It yields the protein CASSPRDRTYGYTL.

The J gene is TRBJ2-5, the V gene TRBV19, with 15 positions matching TRBD2. CDR1 is LNHDA, CDR2 SQIVND, per germline (reference sequence). The CDR3 is 19 residues long. J was trimmed by 0 bases and V by 5 bases; bases with no gene match: 10. The CDR3 protein is CASSWGLAGGSSYQETQYF. The CDR3 DNA reads as TGTGCCAGTAGTTGGGGACTAGCGGGGGGCTCGTCGTACCAAGAGACCCAGTACTTC.

This clonotype has more than one count but fewer than ten. J is TRBJ1-2 and V is TRBV5-4; D not resolved. The CDR3 consists of 16 residues. Germline values: CDR1 SGHNT, CDR2 YYREEE (reference sequence). V was shortened by 7 bases and J by 4 bases, with 23 bases between the two germline ends. CDR3 in DNA: TGTGCCAGCCCAATGGTCGTACCAGGAAAGACCTATGGCTACACCTTC. This encodes CASPMVVPGKTYGYTF.

In this sample, this clonotype turned up many times. The chain uses TRBV7-3 and TRBJ1-1; perhaps TRBD1 as D (5 bases). The germline CDR1 and CDR2 sequences are SGHTA and FQGTGA. Between the trimmed V and J ends, which lost 2 bases and 2 bases, there was a span of 12 bases. This CDR3 has 15 amino acids. The DNA for the CDR3 is TGTGCCAGCAGCTTATTCGCAGGACAAAACACTGAAGCTTTCTTT. This translates into CASSLFAGQNTEAFF. Full variable domain (remainder filled in from reference TRBV7-3 and TRBJ1-1): GAGVSQTPSNKVTEKGKYVELRCDPISGHTALYWYRQSLGQGPEFLIYFQGTGAADDSGLPNDRFFAVRPEGSVSTLKIQRTERGDSAVYLCASSLFAGQNTEAFFGQGTRLTVV.

Notes on this clonotype: A read error is the likely source, as a far larger clone sits one nucleotide away. Lacking the conserved final phenylalanine or tryptophan, this CDR3 likely reflects a read error. V is TRBV7-9 and J is TRBJ2-7; 9 nucleotides line up with TRBD1. CDR1 is SEHNR, CDR2 FQNEAQ, per germline (reference sequence). Germline trimming cut 5 bases from V and 4 bases from J; bases unmatched to any gene: 3. The CDR3 length is 13 residues. As DNA, the CDR3 is TGTGCCAGCAGCGAGGACAGGGGATACGAGCAGTACCTC. The encoded protein is CASSEDRGYEQYL.

Written as DNA, the CDR3 is TGCAGTGCTAGTTGGGGGGGAGGTATGAATCAGCCCCAGCATTTT. Translating it yields CSASWGGGMNQPQHF. V gene TRBV20-1 combines with J gene TRBJ1-5, with D perhaps matching TRBD1 (5 bases). The length of the CDR3 is 15 residues. Per the germline V gene, CDR1 is DFQATT and CDR2 is SNEGSKA (reference sequence). The V end lost 3 bases, the J end lost 4 bases, and 16 bases lay between the germline ends.